This entry describes one T cell receptor beta chain. CDR3 length: 16 residues. Per the germline V gene, CDR1 is MNHEY and CDR2 is SVGAGI. V shed 0 bases, J shed 10 bases, and the junction held 11 bases outside the gene matches. The authors' processing: For nucleated cells, counts were estimated from reference gene primer amplification. Using immunoSEQ multiplex PCR, the repertoire was profiled, and TCRdb retains in-frame clones only, with some absent. The D gene and trimming were derived from the DNA, and the V and J assignments and clone size from that table. The sample lists approximately 390,000 clones, 70% to 90% occurring once. The data belong to a study of blood T cell repertoires in COVID-19. Study-level background: Sites in the United States, Italy and Spain provided acute and convalescent COVID-19 samples. The analysed material was cDNA or gDNA that came from T cells, B-cell-depleted T cells, or PBMCs.

Participant reports of clinical history set cohort assignment. The sequencing input was PBMCs or T cells enriched from blood (not recorded which). J is TRBJ1-1 and V is TRBV6-5, with 10 bases matching TRBD1. The source of this sequence is a woman between 40 and 55 years old with acute COVID-19. The CDR3 nucleotides read TGTGCCAGCAGTTACTCGAGGGGGAGACAGGGGGCCCGAGCTTTCTTT. It encodes CASSYSRGRQGARAFF.